This TCR beta chain was sequenced for a study of cytomegalovirus exposure and HLA in healthy donors. About this clone: Antigen specificity is unknown.

Between the trimmed V and J ends, which lost 0 bases and 0 bases, there was a span of 9 bases. CDR3 length: 16 residues. Per the germline V gene, CDR1 is SNHLY and CDR2 is FYNNEI. Study observations and caveats: Later on, an analysis showed TCR association rates differing by HLA locus, with DRB1 the most and HLA-C the fewest.

PCR used 60 Vbeta primers and 13 Jbeta primers. The method was immunoSEQ multiplex PCR; TCRdb's version includes in-frame clones alone and lacks a portion of them. The sample yields approximately 90,000 clones, 85% seen once. Sequencing input: PBMCs. The source is a middle-aged man in good health and CMV-seropositive. The genes are TRBV2 and TRBJ1-5; D is uncertain. CDR3 region: CASSEARLGSNQPQHF. The CDR3 DNA reads TGTGCCAGCAGTGAAGCGCGGTTAGGTAGCAATCAGCCCCAGCATTTT.